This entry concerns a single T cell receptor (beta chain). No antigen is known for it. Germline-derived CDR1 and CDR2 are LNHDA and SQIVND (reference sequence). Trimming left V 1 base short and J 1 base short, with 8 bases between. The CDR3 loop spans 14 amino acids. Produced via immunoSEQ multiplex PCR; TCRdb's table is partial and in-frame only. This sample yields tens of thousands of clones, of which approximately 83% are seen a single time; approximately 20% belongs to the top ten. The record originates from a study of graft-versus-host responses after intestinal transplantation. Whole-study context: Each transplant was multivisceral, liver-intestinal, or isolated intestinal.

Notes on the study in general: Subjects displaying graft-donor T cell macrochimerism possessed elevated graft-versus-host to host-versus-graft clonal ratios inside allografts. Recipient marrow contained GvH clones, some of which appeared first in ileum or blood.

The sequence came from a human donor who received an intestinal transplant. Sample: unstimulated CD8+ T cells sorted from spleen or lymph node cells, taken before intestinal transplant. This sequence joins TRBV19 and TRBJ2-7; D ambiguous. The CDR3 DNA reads TGTGCCAGTAGTATAGCCGCAGGATCCTACGAGCAGTACTTC. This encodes CASSIAAGSYEQYF.